The source of this T cell receptor beta chain is a study of T-cell reconstitution after alpha-beta-depleted transplantation in children. This clonotype has a handful of counts. CDR1 and CDR2 from the germline V gene are SGHRS and YFSETQ. V lost 0 bases, J lost 6 bases, and 10 bases lay in between. This CDR3 has 13 residues. Unique molecular identifiers were incorporated into the prepared TCRbeta library. TCRdb reanalysed the PCR reads using MiXCR and keeps one entry per CDR3 protein. This repertoire shows some 490,000 distinct CDR3 sequences, 12% found once; its top ten account for around 6.1%. This TCR derives from a human donor who donated a stem cell graft to a child with combined immunodeficiency. V usage is TRBV5-1 and J usage is TRBJ2-7, with unresolved D. The sequencing used PBMCs from the stem cell graft donor, collected from the stem cell graft. The CDR3 region is CASSLGGRSEQYF. CDR3 bases: TGCGCCAGCAGCTTGGGAGGCAGGTCCGAGCAGTACTTC.